These T cell receptor beta chains were read from a single sample in a study of blood T cell repertoires in COVID-19. TCRdb keeps only in-frame clones here, not all; method: immunoSEQ multiplex PCR. Of 300,000 or so clones listed, 80% to 90% are singletons. The sample comprised peripheral blood. The receptors originated from a woman in her forties or fifties who had recovered from COVID-19. Both conserved end residues are part of each CDR3. A D gene is named only where the DNA matches it firmly. Where a row states a size, it is once, few, many or the class of an expanded clone; other rows omit it.

>TRBV4-1|NA|TRBJ1-6|NA
CASSQDLLNSPLHF
TGCGCCAGCAGCCAAGACCTCCTCAATTCACCCCTCCACTTT
>TRBV5-4|NA|TRBJ1-2|NA
CASSFLERDMGGYTF
TGTGCCAGCAGCTTTCTGGAGCGGGACATGGGCGGCTACACCTTC
>TRBV11-1|TRBD2|TRBJ2-2|NA
CASSISGGNTGELFF
TGTGCCAGCAGCATTAGCGGGGGTAACACCGGGGAGCTGTTTTTT
>TRBV5-1|TRBD2|TRBJ2-4|NA
CASSLLPLAGGNIQYF
TGCGCCAGCAGCTTGTTACCCCTGGCGGGAGGGAACATTCAGTACTTC
>TRBV9|NA|TRBJ1-1|NA
CASSVEAGIPAEAFF
TGTGCCAGCAGCGTAGAAGCCGGGATCCCGGCCGAAGCTTTCTTT
>TRBV20-1|NA|TRBJ2-1|many
CSARDSNHQFF
TGCAGTGCTAGGGACTCAAACCACCAGTTCTTC
>TRBV2|TRBD1|TRBJ2-7|NA
CASSATRTGDNEQYF
TGTGCCAGCAGCGCGACCCGGACAGGGGATAACGAGCAGTACTTC
>TRBV5-6|NA|TRBJ2-2|NA
CASSHRSAFEDTGELFF
TGTGCCAGCAGCCACCGTAGCGCTTTCGAGGACACCGGGGAGCTGTTTTTT
>TRBV9|TRBD2|TRBJ2-1|few
CASSPGLAGVNEQFF
TGTGCCAGCAGCCCCGGACTAGCGGGGGTCAATGAGCAGTTCTTC
>TRBV28|NA|TRBJ1-5|NA
CASRLGQVNQPQHF
TGTGCCAGCAGACTCGGACAAGTCAATCAGCCCCAGCATTTT
>TRBV19|NA|TRBJ2-1|few
CASSKAFRGIVSSYNEQFF
TGTGCCAGTAGTAAGGCGTTTAGGGGGATAGTGAGCTCCTACAATGAGCAGTTCTTC
>TRBV6-5|TRBD1|TRBJ2-1|NA
CASSSGTGGREQFF
TGTGCCAGCAGTTCCGGGACAGGGGGCAGGGAGCAGTTCTTC
>TRBV3-1/TRBV3-2|NA|TRBJ1-4|once
CASSRFIGNEKLFF
TGTGCCAGCAGCCGATTCATCGGTAATGAAAAACTGTTTTTT
>TRBV6-2/TRBV6-3|NA|TRBJ2-5|NA
CASSYREIETQYF
TGTGCCAGCAGTTACCGGGAGATCGAGACCCAGTACTTC
>TRBV7-2|NA|TRBJ2-1|NA
CASSWAPGNEQFF
TGTGCCAGCAGCTGGGCCCCCGGCAATGAGCAGTTCTTC
>TRBV10-1|NA|TRBJ2-7|NA
CASSARAEWDKQYF
TGCGCCAGCAGTGCCCGGGCGGAATGGGACAAGCAGTACTTC
>TRBV7-2|NA|TRBJ2-7|once
CASSLAGFGTYEQYF
TGTGCCAGCAGCTTAGCGGGTTTCGGGACCTACGAGCAGTACTTC
>TRBV7-2|NA|TRBJ2-5|NA
CASSAGYGALETQYF
TGTGCCAGCAGCGCGGGGTACGGGGCTCTAGAGACCCAGTACTTC
>TRBV28|NA|TRBJ2-3|NA
CASTTIQDFGTDTQYF
TGTGCCAGCACCACGATTCAGGATTTCGGCACAGATACGCAGTATTTT
>TRBV30|NA|TRBJ1-6|few
CAWRSRNSPLHF
TGTGCGTGGAGATCGCGTAATTCACCCCTCCACTTT
>TRBV12-3/TRBV12-4|NA|TRBJ2-1|NA
CASVWGATGEQFF
TGTGCCAGCGTATGGGGAGCAACGGGTGAGCAGTTCTTC
>TRBV2|TRBD1|TRBJ1-5|few
CASSSTGVGNQPQHF
TGTGCCAGCAGTTCGACAGGGGTTGGCAATCAGCCCCAGCATTTT
>TRBV27|TRBD1|TRBJ1-4|NA
CASSPIRDRTNEKLFF
TGTGCCAGCAGCCCAATCCGGGACAGAACAAATGAAAAACTGTTTTTT
>TRBV28|NA|TRBJ2-2|NA
CASSGGNTGELFF
TGTGCCAGTTCCGGGGGGAACACCGGGGAGCTGTTTTTT
>TRBV7-9|NA|TRBJ1-1|once
CASSPTTTQGNTEAFF
TGTGCCAGCAGCCCAACAACTACACAGGGAAACACTGAAGCTTTCTTT